Below are 23 T cell receptor beta chains sequenced from a single sample in a study of human T cells and chemical hapten exposure. Time point meaning: patch test 2, 6 weeks after DPC sensitization. Treatment indicated: therapeutic diphenylcyclopropenone sensitization with weekly scalp DPC. TCRdb called the RACE reads again in MiXCR, with one record for every CDR3 protein. The sample yields 65,000 to 90,000 distinct CDR3 sequences, 6.6% seen once. The input for sequencing was whole blood, taken in connection with sensitization to the hapten diphenylcyclopropenone (DPC). These receptor sequences come from a woman in her twenties or thirties with alopecia areata. Some clones in this sample may be carry-over from other donors' samples.

This clonotype was counted at least ten times. J is TRBJ2-3 and V is TRBV7-6; a possible D gene is TRBD2 (5 bases). CDR1 SGHVS and CDR2 FNYEAQ come from the germline V gene. The CDR3 totals 16 residues. V was cut by 1 base and J by 4 bases, with 15 bases left in between. Here the CDR3 reads CASSLVEGQMADTQYF. CDR3 DNA sequence: TGTGCCAGCAGCTTAGTTGAGGGCCAGATGGCAGATACGCAGTATTTT.

This clonotype was picked up many times. The genes are TRBV9 and TRBJ2-2, with unresolved D. The length of the CDR3 is 14 residues. Deletions cut 4 bases from V and 0 bases from J, with 7 bases between. Germline V lookup: CDR1 SGDLS, CDR2 YYNGEE. CDR3 protein: CASSSRTNTGELFF. CDR3 coding DNA: TGTGCCAGCAGCTCCCGGACGAACACCGGGGAGCTGTTTTTT.

In the case of this clonotype: A much larger clone is a single base away; this may be a read error. The genes are TRBV7-2 and TRBJ1-1; TRBD1 might be the D (5 bases). Between the trimmed V and J ends, which lost 1 base and 6 bases, there was a span of 15 bases. CDR3 length: 15 residues. The germline V gene has CDR1 SGHTA and CDR2 FQGNSA. In DNA, the CDR3 is TGTGCCAGCAGCTTAGATCGGGCAGGGAGGTCTGAAGCTTTCTTT. Its protein is CASSLDRAGRSEAFF. The full variable domain, its missing parts supplied by reference TRBV7-2 and TRBJ1-1, is GAGVSQSPSNKVTEKGKDVELRCDPISGHTALYWYRQSLGQGLEFLIYFQGNSAPDKSGLPSDRFSAERTGGSVSTLTIQRTQQEDSAVYLCASSLDRAGRSEAFFGQGTRLTVV.

A note on this clonotype: With a much larger clone just one base away, this may be a read error. The chain uses TRBV5-1 and TRBJ2-5, with D perhaps matching TRBD2 (6 bases). CDR3 length: 14 amino acids. Germline CDR1 is SGHRS and CDR2 is YFSETQ. Trimming left V 4 bases short and J 0 bases short, with 10 bases between. CDR3 amino acids: CASSPRTNQETQYF. For the CDR3, the DNA is TGCGCCAGCAGCCCTAGGACTAACCAAGAGACCCAGTACTTC.

By proportion, this clonotype is medium-sized. This rearrangement joins TRBV20-1 to TRBJ2-1, with D possibly TRBD2 on 6 matching bases. Germline V gene sequence: CDR1 DFQATT, CDR2 SNEGSKA (reference sequence). The V gene lost 0 bases and the J gene lost 3 bases, with 15 bases spanning the gap. The CDR3 is made up of 16 amino acids. The CDR3 bases are TGCAGTGCTAGAGATCGGCGTCTAGCGCGCTACAATGAGCAGTTCTTC. This encodes CSARDRRLARYNEQFF.

The V gene is TRBV5-1, the J gene TRBJ2-5; no clear D. Germline V gene sequence: CDR1 SGHRS, CDR2 YFSETQ. CDR3 length: 15 residues. V shed 3 bases and J shed 1 base, with 13 bases lying between them. The CDR3 is CASSYQSLFQETQYF. DNA for the CDR3: TGCGCCAGCAGCTACCAGTCCCTTTTCCAAGAGACCCAGTACTTC.

This clonotype came up many times. The V and J genes are TRBV7-9 and TRBJ1-5; 8 bases map to TRBD1. Trimming at V came to 5 bases and at J to 3 bases, leaving 9 bases not matched to a gene. The germline V gene encodes CDR1 SEHNR and CDR2 FQNEAQ (reference sequence). The CDR3 has 16 residues. The CDR3 sequence: CASSGERTGINQPQHF. In nucleotides, the CDR3 is TGTGCCAGCAGCGGAGAGCGGACAGGGATCAATCAGCCCCAGCATTTT.

This clonotype was picked up a small number of times. V and J are TRBV5-1 and TRBJ1-6; no definite D call. Germline assignment: CDR1 SGHRS and CDR2 YFSETQ. V dropped 0 bases and J dropped 8 bases, with 6 bases sitting between them. The CDR3 totals 13 residues. The CDR3 DNA is TGCGCCAGCAGCTTGGATTCCTATTCACCCCTCCACTTT. Protein sequence: CASSLDSYSPLHF.

This clonotype has at least ten counts. The J gene is TRBJ1-1, the V gene TRBV27, with D maybe TRBD1 (5 bases). The V end lost 0 bases, the J end lost 5 bases, and 13 bases lay between the germline ends. CDR3 length equals 15 residues. Germline values: CDR1 MNHEY, CDR2 SMNVEV (reference sequence). In nucleotides, the CDR3 is TGTGCCAGCAGTTTATCCCCAGGGCGGGATACTGAAGCTTTCTTT. This translates into CASSLSPGRDTEAFF.

This clonotype has only a few counts. This chain joins TRBV20-1 and TRBJ2-2; 10 bases are a match to TRBD2. The ends lost 1 base at V and 8 bases at J; junction bases unmatched: 13. The CDR3 is made up of 17 amino acids. In germline, CDR1 is DFQATT, CDR2 SNEGSKA (reference sequence). The CDR3: CSARVLSGGAGKGELFF. DNA of the CDR3: TGCAGTGCTAGAGTTTTGAGCGGGGGGGCCGGAAAGGGGGAGCTGTTTTTT.

Many counts were recorded for this clonotype. J is TRBJ2-3 and V is TRBV2, with TRBD2 as a possible D gene (6 bases). V gave up 4 bases and J gave up 4 bases, with 21 bases separating them. Germline loops: CDR1 SNHLY, CDR2 FYNNEI. This CDR3 is 17 amino acids long. CDR3 sequence: CASSGGEGLANADTQYF. CDR3 bases: TGTGCCAGCAGTGGAGGCGAGGGCCTAGCGAATGCAGATACGCAGTATTTT.

This clonotype has a count of ten or more. V gene TRBV29-1 combines with J gene TRBJ2-4, with TRBD1 matching 10 bases. Germline V gene lookup returns CDR1 SQVTM and CDR2 ANQGSEA. V dropped 7 bases and J dropped 8; count of bases not matched to a gene: 20. CDR3 size: 17 residues. In DNA, the CDR3 is TGCAGCGCACGGACAGGGGGTAGTAGGATAGCCAGGGACATTCAGTACTTC. Residues: CSARTGGSRIARDIQYF.

This sequence joins TRBV29-1 and TRBJ1-3; the D is unclear. V lost 4 bases and J 1 base, leaving 8 bases between the germline ends. This CDR3 region has 13 residues. Germline CDR1 reads SQVTM; CDR2 reads ANQGSEA. For the CDR3, the DNA is TGCAGCGTTGGGTTAGGGTCTGGAAACACCATATATTTT. It specifies CSVGLGSGNTIYF.

Many counts were recorded for this clonotype. The V gene is TRBV5-1, the J gene TRBJ2-5; D unclear. The CDR3 spans 16 residues. Trimming shortened V by 0 bases and J by 0 bases, and 12 bases separated the two germline ends. From germline, CDR1 is SGHRS and CDR2 YFSETQ. CDR3 in DNA: TGCGCCAGCAGCTTGGGTCGTTTCCTGAACCAAGAGACCCAGTACTTC. Protein sequence: CASSLGRFLNQETQYF.

This clonotype was detected a few times. The V call is TRBV9, the J call TRBJ2-3, with D unclear. This CDR3 has 15 residues. Per the germline V gene, CDR1 is SGDLS and CDR2 is YYNGEE. With 4 bases removed from V and 4 bases from J, the gap between germline ends came to 16 bases. This CDR3 reads CASSTRPIGPDTQYF. For the CDR3, the DNA is TGTGCCAGCAGCACCCGACCCATAGGTCCAGATACGCAGTATTTT.

Many counts were recorded for this clonotype. V is TRBV6-5 and J is TRBJ2-7; 8 bases match TRBD2. The CDR3 is 13 amino acids. Germline V gene sequence: CDR1 MNHEY, CDR2 SVGAGI. Germline trimming cut 5 bases from V and 3 bases from J; bases unmatched to any gene: 3. CDR3 nucleotide sequence: TGTGCCAGCAGTCGGGAGGGTATCTACGAGCAGTACTTC. Translating it yields CASSREGIYEQYF.

This chain connects TRBV6-1 to TRBJ1-1; D uncertain. The CDR3 is 15 residues long. V was trimmed by 5 bases and J by 1 base, leaving 14 bases between them. In germline, CDR1 is MNHNS, CDR2 SASEGT. As DNA, the CDR3 is TGTGCCAGCAGTCTTGTGGGGAGTGGGAACACTGAAGCTTTCTTT. Protein product: CASSLVGSGNTEAFF.

The genes are TRBV7-7 and TRBJ2-2; D possibly corresponds to TRBD1 (5 bases). The CDR3 totals 17 residues. V lost 4 bases, J lost 0 bases, and 15 bases lay in between. Germline V gives CDR1 SSHAT, CDR2 FNYEAQ (reference sequence). The CDR3 reads CASSSSQGIANTGELFF. The CDR3 DNA sequence: TGTGCCAGCAGCTCCTCTCAGGGTATAGCGAACACCGGGGAGCTGTTTTTT.

The table lists this clonotype with a few counts. This sequence joins TRBV6-2 or TRBV6-3 and TRBJ1-1; possible D gene TRBD1, 5 bases. This CDR3 is 17 amino acids long. CDR1 is MNHEY and CDR2 is SVGEGT in the germline V gene. Trimming pared 0 bases from V and 5 bases from J, leaving 19 bases between. CDR3 amino acids: CASSYSIGEKWPTEAFF. DNA of the CDR3: TGTGCCAGCAGTTACTCGATAGGGGAAAAGTGGCCAACTGAAGCTTTCTTT.

This clonotype has at least ten counts. V is TRBV20-1 and J is TRBJ1-5, with TRBD1 as a possible D gene (5 bases). Germline V gene sequence: CDR1 DFQATT, CDR2 SNEGSKA (reference sequence). The CDR3 runs 15 residues. Trimming cost V 0 bases and J 1 base, with 10 bases left between them. In DNA, the CDR3 is TGCAGTGCTAGAGATCCCAGGGCCAGCAATCAGCCCCAGCATTTT. Its translation: CSARDPRASNQPQHF.

The sample holds a few counts of this clonotype. J is TRBJ2-3 and V is TRBV7-2; no clear D gene. The V gene's germline CDR1 is SGHTA and CDR2 FQGNSA. V was shortened by 3 bases and J by 2 bases, with 12 bases between the two germline ends. The CDR3 is 15 residues long. The CDR3 DNA is TGTGCCAGCAGCTTCTTAGGGTACCCCACAGATACGCAGTATTTT. Residues: CASSFLGYPTDTQYF.

This clonotype has a count of ten or more. V gene TRBV20-1 combines with J gene TRBJ2-1; 11 positions agree with TRBD2. Trimming cost V 0 bases and J 3 bases; bases outside gene matches: 7. The CDR3 contains 17 residues. Per germline, CDR1 DFQATT and CDR2 SNEGSKA (reference sequence). CDR3 amino acids: CSARDRLAGGYYNEQFF. For the CDR3, the DNA is TGCAGTGCTAGAGATCGGCTAGCGGGGGGTTACTACAATGAGCAGTTCTTC.

This clonotype is medium-sized (0.01 to 0.1%) in the sample. The J gene is TRBJ2-7, the V gene TRBV20-1, with D tentatively TRBD2 (6 bases). CDR1 and CDR2 from the germline V gene are DFQATT and SNEGSKA (reference sequence). The CDR3 has 14 amino acids. Between the trimmed V and J ends, which lost 5 bases and 7 bases, there was a span of 21 bases. CDR3 loop: CSARVAGLYDEQYF. Here the CDR3 DNA reads TGCAGTGCTCGAGTGGCGGGGTTGTACGATGAGCAGTACTTC.